The rows below give T cell receptor beta chains drawn from one sample of a study of blood T cell repertoires in COVID-19. The method was immunoSEQ multiplex PCR; TCRdb's version includes in-frame clones alone and lacks a portion of them. Of around 220,000 clones in the sample, about 90% were seen once. Sequencing was done on a sample of PBMCs or T cells enriched from blood (not recorded which). The receptors derive from a young man who had been exposed to COVID-19. Each CDR3 is given with its conserved first and last residue. A D gene is named only where the DNA matches it firmly. For some rows the clone size is stated as once, few or many, or as a class when expanded; others skip it.

clone size | D gene | J gene | V gene | CDR3 DNA | CDR3 protein
. | . | TRBJ1-1 | TRBV14 | TGTGCCAGCAGCCAAGGAAAGGCGGGATCGAGAGCTTTCTTT | CASSQGKAGSRAFF
. | . | TRBJ1-3 | TRBV7-9 | TGTGCCAGCAGCTTAAAAGGAGCAGGGCTCAGTGGAAACACCATATATTTT | CASSLKGAGLSGNTIYF
. | . | TRBJ2-7 | TRBV25-1 | TGTGCCAGCAGTGAAATTAGACCTGGGGGAGGATATTACGAGCAGTACTTC | CASSEIRPGGGYYEQYF
. | TRBD1 | TRBJ1-1 | TRBV29-1 | TGCAGCGTGGCGACAGGGCGGGGCACTGAAGCTTTCTTT | CSVATGRGTEAFF
. | . | TRBJ2-3 | TRBV5-1 | TGCGCCAGCAGCTTGGGTCCAGCGGAGAGCACAGATACGCAGTATTTT | CASSLGPAESTDTQYF
. | . | TRBJ2-1 | TRBV9 | TGTGCCAGCAGCGTAGCCTCTCCAGGTGAGCAGTTCTTC | CASSVASPGEQFF
once | . | TRBJ2-7 | TRBV27 | TGTGCCAGCAGTTTATCAGGGGGACTATACGAGCAGTACTTC | CASSLSGGLYEQYF
. | TRBD1 | TRBJ1-5 | TRBV6-2/TRBV6-3 | TGTGCCAGCAGTAGCCAAGGACAGGGACGCCAGCCCCAGCATTTT | CASSSQGQGRQPQHF
. | . | TRBJ1-1 | TRBV15 | TGTGCCACCAGCAGTGAGGGATTGGCTTTCTTT | CATSSEGLAFF
. | . | TRBJ1-5 | TRBV4-1 | TGCGCCAGCAGCCAAGAATCTCTGACGGGTGATCGGCCCCAGCATTTT | CASSQESLTGDRPQHF
. | . | TRBJ2-5 | TRBV5-4 | TGTGCCAGCAGCTTAATTCAGGAGGAAGAGACCCAGTACTTC | CASSLIQEEETQYF